Included here is one TCR beta chain sequence, with context. Authors' methods: Scientists estimated how many nucleated cells there were by amplifying reference gene primers. The method was immunoSEQ multiplex PCR; TCRdb's version includes in-frame clones alone and lacks a portion of them. The DNA gave D and trimming, while V, J and clone size come from that table. The data contain about 480,000 clones, around nine tenths of them singletons. The CDR3 runs 17 residues. Trimming shortened V by 2 bases and J by 2 bases, and 16 bases separated the two germline ends. The germline V gene has CDR1 MNHNS and CDR2 SASEGT. The data were taken from a study of blood T cell repertoires in COVID-19.

The sample taken for sequencing was peripheral blood. The chain joins TRBV6-1 to TRBJ2-4, with a tentative D call TRBD2 (6 bases). This clonotype was sampled from a woman aged 25 to 45 with acute or convalescent COVID-19. The CDR3 reads CASSERRGRESKNIQYF. As DNA, the CDR3 is TGTGCCAGCAGTGAAAGGCGGGGCAGGGAATCCAAAAACATTCAGTACTTC.